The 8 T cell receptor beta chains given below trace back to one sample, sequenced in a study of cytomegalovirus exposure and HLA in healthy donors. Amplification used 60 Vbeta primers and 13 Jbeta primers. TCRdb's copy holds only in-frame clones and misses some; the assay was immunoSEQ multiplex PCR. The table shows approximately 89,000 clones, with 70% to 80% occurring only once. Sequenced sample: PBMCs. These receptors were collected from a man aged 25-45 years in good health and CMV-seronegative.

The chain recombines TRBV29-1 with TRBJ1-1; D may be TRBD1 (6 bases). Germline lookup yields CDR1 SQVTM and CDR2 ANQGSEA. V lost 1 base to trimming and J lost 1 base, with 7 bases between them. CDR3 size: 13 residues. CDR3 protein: CSVEGTANTEAFF. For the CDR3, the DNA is TGCAGCGTTGAAGGGACAGCGAACACTGAAGCTTTCTTT.

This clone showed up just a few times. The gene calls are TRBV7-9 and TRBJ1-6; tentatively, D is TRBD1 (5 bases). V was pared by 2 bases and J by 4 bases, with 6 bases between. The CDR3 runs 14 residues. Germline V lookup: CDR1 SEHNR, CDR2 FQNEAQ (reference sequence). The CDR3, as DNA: TGTGCCAGCAGCTTACAGGGATATAATTCACCCCTCCACTTT. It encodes CASSLQGYNSPLHF. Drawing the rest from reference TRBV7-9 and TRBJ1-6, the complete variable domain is DTGVSQNPRHKITKRGQNVTFRCDPISEHNRLYWYRQTLGQGPEFLTYFQNEAQLEKSRLLSDRFSAERPKGSFSTLEIQRTEQGDSAMYLCASSLQGYNSPLHFGNGTRLTVT.

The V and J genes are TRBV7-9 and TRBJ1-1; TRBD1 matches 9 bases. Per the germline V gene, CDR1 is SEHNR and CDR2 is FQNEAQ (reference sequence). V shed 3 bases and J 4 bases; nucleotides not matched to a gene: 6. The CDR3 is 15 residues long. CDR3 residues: CASSLETGGFTEAFF. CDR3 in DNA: TGTGCCAGCAGCTTGGAAACAGGGGGCTTCACTGAAGCTTTCTTT. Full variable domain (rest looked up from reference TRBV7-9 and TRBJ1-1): DTGVSQNPRHKITKRGQNVTFRCDPISEHNRLYWYRQTLGQGPEFLTYFQNEAQLEKSRLLSDRFSAERPKGSFSTLEIQRTEQGDSAMYLCASSLETGGFTEAFFGQGTRLTVV.

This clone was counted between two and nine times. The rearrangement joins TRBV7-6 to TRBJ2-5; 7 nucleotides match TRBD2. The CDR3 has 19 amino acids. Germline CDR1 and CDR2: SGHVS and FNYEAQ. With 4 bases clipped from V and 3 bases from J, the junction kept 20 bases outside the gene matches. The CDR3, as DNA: TGTGCCAGCAGCTATAGTCCCCATCTGTTGAGCGGGGTGAAAGAGACCCAGTACTTC. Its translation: CASSYSPHLLSGVKETQYF.

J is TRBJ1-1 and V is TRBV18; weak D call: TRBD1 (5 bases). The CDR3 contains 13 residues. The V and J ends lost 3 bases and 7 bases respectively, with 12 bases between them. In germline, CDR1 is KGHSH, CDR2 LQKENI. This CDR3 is CASSPRGDLEAFF. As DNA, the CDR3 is TGTGCCAGCTCACCTCGGGGGGACCTTGAAGCTTTCTTT.

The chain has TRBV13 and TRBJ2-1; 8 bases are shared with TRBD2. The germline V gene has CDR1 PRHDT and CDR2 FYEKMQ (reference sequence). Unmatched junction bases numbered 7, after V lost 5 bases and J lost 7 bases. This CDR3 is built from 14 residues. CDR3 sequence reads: CASSLGTRGNEQFF. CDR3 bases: TGTGCCAGCAGCCTCGGGACTAGGGGGAATGAGCAGTTCTTC.

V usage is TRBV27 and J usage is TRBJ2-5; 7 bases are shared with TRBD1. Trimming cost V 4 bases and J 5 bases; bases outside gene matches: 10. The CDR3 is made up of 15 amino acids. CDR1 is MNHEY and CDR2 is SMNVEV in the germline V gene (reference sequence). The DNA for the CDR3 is TGTGCCAGCAGTTCGGCTTTACAGGGGTGGGAGACCCAGTACTTC. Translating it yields CASSSALQGWETQYF.

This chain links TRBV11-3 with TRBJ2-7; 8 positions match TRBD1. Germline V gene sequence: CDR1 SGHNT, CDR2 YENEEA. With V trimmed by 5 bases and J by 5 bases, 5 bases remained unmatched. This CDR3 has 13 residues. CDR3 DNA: TGTGCCAGCAGCCGGGGACAGGTCGACGAGCAGTACTTC. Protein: CASSRGQVDEQYF.